The next 22 T cell receptor beta chains were all read from a single sample in a study of T cells after yellow fever vaccination. A single record per CDR3 protein comes from TCRdb applying MiXCR to the 5' RACE reads. The table records hundreds of thousands of distinct CDR3 sequences, around an eighth of them present only once. Sequencing used PBMCs, obtained on the day of the yellow fever booster vaccination. Receptors originate from a man aged 25 to 40 who received the YFV17D yellow fever vaccine.

This clonotype showed up just a few times. For the CDR3, the DNA is TGTGCCATCATTCTCAGGGGGAGAGAGCAGTTCTTC. As protein: CAIILRGREQFF. The J gene is TRBJ2-1, the V gene TRBV10-3; 7 nucleotides match TRBD1. The V segment lost 7 bases and the J segment 10 bases; nucleotides outside the gene matches: 7. The CDR3 consists of 12 residues. Germline lookup yields CDR1 ENHRY and CDR2 SYGVKD.

The chain has TRBV27 and TRBJ2-1; a possible D gene is TRBD1 (5 bases). Trimming pared 8 bases from V and 0 bases from J, leaving 17 bases between. This CDR3 has 16 residues. Germline values: CDR1 MNHEY, CDR2 SMNVEV (reference sequence). As DNA, the CDR3 is TGTGCCAGCGATGGGGCTCCGGGCAGCTCCTACAATGAGCAGTTCTTC. This sequence encodes CASDGAPGSSYNEQFF.

The chain uses TRBV4-3 and TRBJ2-3; the D gene is possibly TRBD2 (6 bases). Trimming left V 0 bases short and J 10 bases short, with 23 bases between. CDR3 length: 17 residues. The germline V gene encodes CDR1 LGHNA and CDR2 YSLEER. The CDR3 DNA reads TGCGCCAGCAGCCAAGACCCCCTCCCTAGCGCCTTTATCGCGCAGTATTTT. As protein: CASSQDPLPSAFIAQYF.

The gene calls are TRBV15 and TRBJ2-5; 9 nucleotides line up with TRBD2. The germline V gene has CDR1 LNHNV and CDR2 YYDKDF (reference sequence). The CDR3 spans 16 residues. V shed 3 bases, J shed 3 bases, and the junction held 8 bases outside the gene matches. CDR3 DNA sequence: TGTGCCACCAGCAGGGCGATCGTAGCGGGAGAAGAGACCCAGTACTTC. Translating it yields CATSRAIVAGEETQYF.

This clonotype has only a few counts. This chain links TRBV7-9 with TRBJ2-7, with 8 bases fitting TRBD2. Germline loops: CDR1 SEHNR, CDR2 FQNEAQ (reference sequence). The CDR3 covers 15 residues. The ends lost 5 bases at V and 4 bases at J; junction bases unmatched: 10. CDR3 in DNA: TGTGCCAGCAGCCCGGTCCTTAGCGGGGCTTACGAGCAGTACTTC. Its translation is CASSPVLSGAYEQYF.

This clonotype was picked up many times. The chain has TRBV28 and TRBJ2-7; D gene ambiguous. CDR1 MDHEN and CDR2 SYDVKM come from the germline V gene. V was clipped by 3 bases and J by 0 bases, with 12 bases between them. The CDR3 totals 15 residues. The CDR3 reads CASSLSGLGSYEQYF. CDR3 coding DNA: TGTGCCAGCAGTTTGTCCGGGTTGGGCTCCTACGAGCAGTACTTC.

This clonotype occurred a few times. The CDR3 is CASSLAGTRDQRQFF. In DNA form, the CDR3 reads TGCGCCAGCAGCTTGGCGGGGACTAGGGACCAGCGGCAGTTCTTC. V usage is TRBV5-1 and J usage is TRBJ2-1, with 8 bases aligning to TRBD2. Germline assignment: CDR1 SGHRS and CDR2 YFSETQ. The CDR3 sequence is 15 residues long. V shed 0 bases, J shed 12 bases, and the junction held 11 bases outside the gene matches.

The chain has TRBV6-1 and TRBJ2-3, with TRBD2 matching 11 bases. Per germline, CDR1 MNHNS and CDR2 SASEGT. V lost 2 bases and J lost 0; bases outside the gene matches: 4. This CDR3 has 17 amino acids. The CDR3 reads CASSEWGLAASTDTQYF. The CDR3, as DNA: TGTGCCAGCAGTGAATGGGGACTAGCGGCTAGCACAGATACGCAGTATTTT.

This clonotype was observed a handful of times. The V call is TRBV18, the J call TRBJ1-4, with D tentatively TRBD1 (6 bases). The germline gives CDR1 KGHSH, CDR2 LQKENI. The CDR3 loop spans 15 amino acids. V was trimmed by 3 bases and J by 7 bases, leaving 15 bases between them. The CDR3 region is CASSPIGGLGEKLFF. The CDR3 DNA reads TGTGCCAGCTCACCCATTGGGGGGCTCGGTGAAAAACTGTTTTTT. Combining the CDR3 with reference TRBV18 and TRBJ1-4 gives the whole variable domain NAGVMQNPRHLVRRRGQEARLRCSPMKGHSHVYWYRQLPEEGLKFMVYLQKENIIDESGMPKERFSAEFPKEGPSILRIQQVVRGDSAAYFCASSPIGGLGEKLFFGSGTQLSVL.

The chain's CDR3 is CSASNPKGRSYNEQFF. In DNA form, the CDR3 reads TGCAGTGCTAGCAACCCTAAGGGGAGGTCCTACAATGAGCAGTTCTTC. This sequence joins TRBV20-1 and TRBJ2-1; a possible D gene is TRBD2 (6 bases). This CDR3 comprises 16 residues. Germline CDR1 is DFQATT and CDR2 is SNEGSKA (reference sequence). Trimming cost V 3 bases and J 1 base, with 16 bases left between them.

V gene TRBV27 combines with J gene TRBJ2-1; D may be TRBD1 (6 bases). The CDR3 is 16 residues long. Trimming removed 0 bases at V and 2 bases at J, with 11 bases between. Germline V CDR1 and CDR2: MNHEY, SMNVEV (reference sequence). The CDR3: CASSLSSGDTYNEQFF. CDR3 coding DNA: TGTGCCAGCAGTTTATCGTCAGGGGACACCTACAATGAGCAGTTCTTC.

V usage is TRBV7-2 and J usage is TRBJ2-7; 8 nucleotides agree with TRBD2. The germline V gene encodes CDR1 SGHTA and CDR2 FQGNSA. This CDR3 has 15 residues. Unmatched junction bases numbered 6, after V lost 1 base and J lost 4 bases. CDR3 sequence (DNA): TGTGCCAGCAGCTTAGGAGCGGGAGTGACATACGAGCAGTACTTC. Its translation is CASSLGAGVTYEQYF.

This clonotype was recorded at least ten times. This rearrangement joins TRBV7-9 to TRBJ1-1; D gene ambiguous. CDR3 length: 12 residues. The germline V gene has CDR1 SEHNR and CDR2 FQNEAQ (reference sequence). The V end was cut by 2 bases, the J end by 7 bases, with 8 bases between. In DNA form, the CDR3 reads TGTGCCAGCAGCTTAATGGGAGGTGAAGCTTTCTTT. Its translation: CASSLMGGEAFF.

The J gene is TRBJ1-2, the V gene TRBV10-3; no clear D gene. Trimming pared 6 bases from V and 8 bases from J, leaving 13 bases between. The CDR3 has 12 residues. Germline loops: CDR1 ENHRY, CDR2 SYGVKD. The CDR3 sequence is CAIRALSRGYTF. DNA for the CDR3: TGTGCCATCAGGGCCCTAAGTAGGGGCTACACCTTC.

This clonotype turned up a few times. This CDR3 is CSARAPTSYNEQFF. The DNA for the CDR3 is TGCAGTGCTAGAGCTCCTACCTCCTACAATGAGCAGTTCTTC. The chain uses TRBV20-1 and TRBJ2-1; D call uncertain. Germline V gene lookup returns CDR1 DFQATT and CDR2 SNEGSKA (reference sequence). The ends were cut back, 1 base at V and 0 bases at J, with 7 bases in the middle. The CDR3 is made up of 14 amino acids.

The rearrangement links TRBV6-1 to TRBJ2-7, with 9 bases that match TRBD1. This CDR3 is built from 15 residues. Germline V gene data show CDR1 as MNHNS and CDR2 as SASEGT. The V segment lost 3 bases and the J segment 3 bases; nucleotides outside the gene matches: 6. CDR3 loop: CASSDTDRGGYEQYF. CDR3 DNA: TGTGCCAGCAGTGACACGGACAGGGGAGGCTACGAGCAGTACTTC.

The chain is built from TRBV10-2 and TRBJ2-1; 10 bases map to TRBD2. The J segment lost 4 bases and the V segment lost 2 bases, leaving 2 bases of the junction unmatched. CDR3 length: 15 residues. CDR1 and CDR2 (germline): WSHSY, SAAADI. The CDR3, as DNA: TGCGCCAGCAGTGAGGCTAGCGGGAGATACAATGAGCAGTTCTTC. Translated: CASSEASGRYNEQFF.

The chain has TRBV5-1 and TRBJ2-3; D unresolved. Germline-derived CDR1 and CDR2 are SGHRS and YFSETQ. V dropped 10 bases and J dropped 3 bases, with 18 bases sitting between them. This CDR3 has 14 amino acids. The CDR3 DNA reads as TGCGCCTCTAATGATAGAGGCAGGACAGATACGCAGTATTTT. Its protein product is CASNDRGRTDTQYF.

The rearrangement joins TRBV10-3 to TRBJ2-6, with D perhaps TRBD1 (7 bases). Trimming cost V 7 bases and J 1 base, with 8 bases left between them. Germline CDR1 and CDR2: ENHRY and SYGVKD. CDR3 length equals 14 residues. The chain's CDR3 is CAITGGSGANVLTF. DNA for the CDR3: TGTGCCATCACAGGGGGGTCTGGGGCCAACGTCCTGACTTTC.

This clonotype was seen a handful of times. The J gene is TRBJ2-3, the V gene TRBV11-3; 7 nucleotides match TRBD2. J lost 2 bases, V lost 5 bases, and 4 bases had no gene match. Germline CDR1 SGHNT, CDR2 YENEEA. This CDR3 has 14 residues. As DNA, the CDR3 is TGTGCCAGCAGCGTCGGGAGGAACACAGATACGCAGTATTTT. It encodes CASSVGRNTDTQYF. Combining the CDR3 with reference TRBV11-3 and TRBJ2-3 gives the whole variable domain EAGVVQSPRYKIIEKKQPVAFWCNPISGHNTLYWYLQNLGQGPELLIRYENEEAVDDSQLPKDRFSAERLKGVDSTLKIQPAELGDSAVYLCASSVGRNTDTQYFGPGTRLTVL.

The chain joins TRBV2 to TRBJ2-7, with a possible D match to TRBD1 (5 bases). Deletions cut 8 bases from V and 3 bases from J, with 11 bases between. This CDR3 spans 12 amino acids. From germline, CDR1 is SNHLY and CDR2 FYNNEI. CDR3 in amino acids: CASQGFHYEQYF. The CDR3 coding sequence is TGTGCCAGCCAGGGTTTTCACTACGAGCAGTACTTC.

The V and J genes are TRBV18 and TRBJ2-7; 7 positions match TRBD1. Germline CDR1 KGHSH, CDR2 LQKENI. The CDR3 is made up of 18 amino acids. After removal of 1 base from V and 0 bases from J, the junction contained 12 bases not matched to a gene. The CDR3 sequence is CASSPRPRQGSGSYEQYF. DNA for the CDR3: TGTGCCAGCTCACCACGCCCTAGACAGGGTTCGGGCTCCTACGAGCAGTACTTC.